This T cell receptor (beta chain) stems from a study of blood T cells in healthy people across ages. Study results and limitations: Age brought a roughly linear fall in TCR beta diversity measured per million T cells. The study could not conclusively compare naive and antigen-experienced cells, given its unsorted PBMCs.

Comments on this clonotype: Its antigen is unknown.

Combining a sample-barcoded 5' primer with a J-beta primer mix, a second PCR ran for roughly 6 to 11 cycles. TCRdb redid the calling of the 5' RACE reads with MiXCR, one entry per CDR3 protein. The sample yields 1,500,000 or so distinct CDR3 sequences, almost 60% seen once. Those donating, healthy Caucasian individuals from Russia, were aged roughly 6 to 100. Sequencing was done on a sample of blood. The receptor comes from a man younger than 35 in good health.

The CDR3 DNA reads TGTGCCAGCAGCGACGGACTAGCGGGAGGGGAGACCCAGTACTTC. It translates to CASSDGLAGGETQYF. The V gene is TRBV7-8, the J gene TRBJ2-5; TRBD2 agrees at 15 bases. This CDR3 has 15 residues. Germline-derived CDR1 and CDR2 are SGHVS and FQNEAQ. The V and J ends lost 5 bases and 5 bases, in that order; junction bases with no gene match: 3.